Presented here are 6 T cell receptor beta chains from one specimen sequenced in a study of CD8 T cells in Susac syndrome. With random hexamers, about 0.45 to 1 ug RNA was reverse transcribed. TCRdb itself ran the immunoSEQ multiplex PCR reads through MiXCR, one entry per CDR3 protein. The data show some 150,000 distinct CDR3 sequences, approximately 94% seen once. Input material: CD4+ T cells from PBMCs. The receptors come from a human donor in good health.

V gene TRBV5-6 combines with J gene TRBJ2-7, with D tentatively TRBD1 or TRBD2 (5 bases each). CDR3 length equals 14 residues. Looked up from germline, CDR1 is SGHDT and CDR2 is YYEEEE. The V gene lost 0 bases and the J gene lost 7 bases, with 14 bases spanning the gap. The CDR3 loop reads CASSLGPGPGEQYF. Written as DNA, the CDR3 is TGTGCCAGCAGCTTGGGTCCGGGGCCCGGGGAGCAGTACTTC.

The rearrangement joins TRBV4-1 to TRBJ2-1, with TRBD2 identical over 12 bases. CDR3 size: 21 residues. Germline V lookup: CDR1 MGHRA, CDR2 YSYEKL. After removal of 5 bases from V and 5 bases from J, the junction contained 22 bases not matched to a gene. The CDR3 DNA follows: TGCGCCAGCAGCAGGTCGGGTGGAGGGACTAGCGGGTATTGGGCGAACAATGAGCAGTTCTTC. This gives the protein CASSRSGGGTSGYWANNEQFF.

This sequence joins TRBV5-4 and TRBJ2-3, with D unresolved. The V gene's germline CDR1 is SGHNT and CDR2 YYREEE (reference sequence). The CDR3 is 12 residues long. With 5 bases removed from V and 5 bases from J, the gap between germline ends came to 9 bases. The CDR3 DNA reads TGTGCCAGCAGTTTTTCAGAAGATACGCAGTATTTT. Its protein is CASSFSEDTQYF.

V is TRBV2 and J is TRBJ2-1, with 10 bases identical to TRBD2. V lost 2 bases to trimming and J lost 4 bases; unmatched junction nucleotides: 2. CDR1 and CDR2 (germline): SNHLY, FYNNEI. This CDR3 contains 15 residues. CDR3 in DNA: TGTGCCAGCAGTGAATTGACTAGCGGGTACAATGAGCAGTTCTTC. This translates into CASSELTSGYNEQFF.

This clonotype appeared once. The chain couples TRBV28 to TRBJ1-2, with D perhaps TRBD1 (6 bases). The CDR3 consists of 14 residues. Trimming took off 2 bases at V and 7 bases at J, with 14 bases between the two ends. The V gene's germline CDR1 is MDHEN and CDR2 SYDVKM. The CDR3: CASSLGPPQGGYTF. As DNA, the CDR3 is TGTGCCAGCAGTTTAGGCCCTCCACAGGGTGGCTACACCTTC.

This clonotype came up once. The chain carries TRBV20-1 and TRBJ2-3; D could derive from TRBD1 or TRBD2 (5 bases each). The CDR3 runs 12 residues. Trimming cost V 5 bases and J 7 bases, with 13 bases left between them. CDR1 DFQATT and CDR2 SNEGSKA come from the germline V gene (reference sequence). The CDR3 reads CSAARGVYTQYF. In DNA form, the CDR3 reads TGCAGTGCTGCTCGGGGCGTTTATACGCAGTATTTT.